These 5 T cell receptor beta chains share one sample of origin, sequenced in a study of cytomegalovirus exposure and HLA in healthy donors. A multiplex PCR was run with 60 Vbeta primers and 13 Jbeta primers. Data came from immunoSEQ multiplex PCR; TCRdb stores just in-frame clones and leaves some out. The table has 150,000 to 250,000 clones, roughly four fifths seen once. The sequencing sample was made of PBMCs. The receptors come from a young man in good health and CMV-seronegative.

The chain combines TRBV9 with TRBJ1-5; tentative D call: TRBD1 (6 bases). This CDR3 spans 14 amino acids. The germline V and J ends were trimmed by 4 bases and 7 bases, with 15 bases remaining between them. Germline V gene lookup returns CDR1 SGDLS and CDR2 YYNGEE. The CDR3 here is CASSPEGVWQPQHF. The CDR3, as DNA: TGTGCCAGCAGCCCCGAGGGGGTTTGGCAGCCCCAGCATTTT. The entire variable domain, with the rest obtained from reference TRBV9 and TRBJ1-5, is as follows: DSGVTQTPKHLITATGQRVTLRCSPRSGDLSVYWYQQSLDQGLQFLIQYYNGEERAKGNILERFSAQQFPDLHSELNLSSLELGDSALYFCASSPEGVWQPQHFGDGTRLSIL.

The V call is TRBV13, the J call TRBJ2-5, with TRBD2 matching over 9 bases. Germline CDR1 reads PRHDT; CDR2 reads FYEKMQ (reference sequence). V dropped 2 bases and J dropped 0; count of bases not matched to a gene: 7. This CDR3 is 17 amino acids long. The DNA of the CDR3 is TGTGCCAGCAGCTTACGGCTAGCGGGAATGTACCAAGAGACCCAGTACTTC. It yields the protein CASSLRLAGMYQETQYF.

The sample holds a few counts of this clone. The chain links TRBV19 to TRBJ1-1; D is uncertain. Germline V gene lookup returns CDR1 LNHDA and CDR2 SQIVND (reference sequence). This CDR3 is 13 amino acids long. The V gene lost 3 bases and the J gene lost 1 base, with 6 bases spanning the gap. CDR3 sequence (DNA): TGTGCCAGTAGTATCGCGGCGAACACTGAAGCTTTCTTT. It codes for CASSIAANTEAFF.

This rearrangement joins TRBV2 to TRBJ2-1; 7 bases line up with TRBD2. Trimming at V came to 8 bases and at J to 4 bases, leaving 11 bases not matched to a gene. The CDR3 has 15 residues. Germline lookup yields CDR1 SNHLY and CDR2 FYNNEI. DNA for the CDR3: TGTGCCAGCTCTTTAAAGCGGGAAGGGTACAATGAGCAGTTCTTC. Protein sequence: CASSLKREGYNEQFF.

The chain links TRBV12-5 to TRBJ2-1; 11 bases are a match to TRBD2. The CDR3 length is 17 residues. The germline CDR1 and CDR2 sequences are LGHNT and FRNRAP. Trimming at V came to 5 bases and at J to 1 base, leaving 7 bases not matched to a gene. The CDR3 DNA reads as TGTGCTAGTGGTCTCGCAATAGCGGGAGGGTCCTACAATGAGCAGTTCTTC. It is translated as CASGLAIAGGSYNEQFF. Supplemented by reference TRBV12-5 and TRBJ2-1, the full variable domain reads DARVTQTPRHKVTEMGQEVTMRCQPILGHNTVFWYRQTMMQGLELLAYFRNRAPLDDSGMPKDRFSAEMPDATLATLKIQPSEPRDSAVYFCASGLAIAGGSYNEQFFGPGTRLTVL.